The 21 T cell receptor beta chains presented below share a single source sample, sequenced in a study of beta chain features in type 1 diabetes. Broader study findings: Among all four CD4+ subsets, Type 1 diabetes patients had TCRB CDR3s that were moderately but significantly shorter.

Expressed TCRB transcripts were sequenced, since all the RNA that had been isolated was reverse transcribed. Only in-frame clones appear in the TCRdb table, and some are missing; sequencing was by immunoSEQ multiplex PCR. Found here are around 710,000 clones, around 12% of them singletons; the top ten hold 0.095% to 0.15%. The antigens these receptors bind are not known. What was sequenced was naive CD4+ T cells from blood. The receptors derive from a man younger than 45 with type 1 diabetes.

This clone was seen only a few times. The genes are TRBV7-3 and TRBJ2-2, with a tentative D call TRBD1 (6 bases). There are 14 residues in the CDR3. Germline V lookup: CDR1 SGHTA, CDR2 FQGTGA. V was shortened by 5 bases and J by 3 bases, with 10 bases between the two germline ends. The CDR3 is CASSLYRDTGELFF. CDR3 nucleotides: TGTGCCAGCAGCCTCTACAGGGACACCGGGGAGCTGTTTTTT.

The genes are TRBV30 and TRBJ2-1; the match to TRBD2 covers 13 bases. The V and J ends lost 6 bases and 4 bases, in that order; junction bases with no gene match: 3. CDR1 and CDR2 from the germline V gene are GTSNPN and SVGIG (reference sequence). CDR3 length: 14 residues. CDR3 bases: TGTGCCTGCCGACTAGCGGGGGGTTACAATGAGCAGTTCTTC. It is translated as CACRLAGGYNEQFF.

This clone was observed a handful of times. This sequence joins TRBV28 and TRBJ1-2, with D unclear. This CDR3 is built from 14 residues. Per germline, CDR1 MDHEN and CDR2 SYDVKM. V lost 3 bases, J lost 4 bases, and 12 bases lay in between. As DNA, the CDR3 is TGTGCCAGCAGTTTGTCAGGAGCCACCTATGGCTACACCTTC. It translates to CASSLSGATYGYTF.

There are a few counts of this clone. Just one base apart from a much larger clone, this may be a read error. This chain uses TRBV7-9 with TRBJ1-4, with TRBD1 identical over 8 bases. Trimming at V came to 5 bases and at J to 5 bases, leaving 4 bases not matched to a gene. CDR3 length: 14 residues. The V gene's germline CDR1 is SEHNR and CDR2 FQNEAQ (reference sequence). The CDR3: CASSPGTGNEKLFF. DNA for the CDR3: TGTGCCAGCAGCCCCGGGACAGGAAATGAAAAACTGTTTTTT.

This clone has more than one count but fewer than ten. V usage is TRBV5-1 and J usage is TRBJ2-1; tentatively, D is TRBD2 (6 bases). Germline V gene lookup returns CDR1 SGHRS and CDR2 YFSETQ. This CDR3 region has 16 residues. Trimming cost V 3 bases and J 0 bases, with 13 bases left between them. As DNA, the CDR3 is TGCGCCAGCAGCTCCGGGACTCATAGCTCCTACAATGAGCAGTTCTTC. Translating gives CASSSGTHSSYNEQFF.

V gene TRBV7-8 combines with J gene TRBJ2-1, with D unclear. Germline V gene sequence: CDR1 SGHVS, CDR2 FQNEAQ. V lost 4 bases and J 4 bases, leaving 5 bases between the germline ends. CDR3 length: 12 amino acids. Here the CDR3 reads CASSSPYNEQFF. DNA of the CDR3: TGTGCCAGCAGCTCACCATACAATGAGCAGTTCTTC.

This clone was seen a few times. This sequence joins TRBV2 and TRBJ2-6; D ambiguous. The V end lost 5 bases, the J end lost 0 bases, and 5 bases lay between the germline ends. The V gene's germline CDR1 is SNHLY and CDR2 FYNNEI. The CDR3 spans 14 residues. The CDR3 here is CASSPISGANVLTF. CDR3 DNA: TGTGCCAGCAGTCCCATCTCTGGGGCCAACGTCCTGACTTTC.

V and J are TRBV19 and TRBJ1-1; no clear D gene. V was pared by 3 bases and J by 8 bases, with 13 bases between. This CDR3 has 13 amino acids. Germline loops: CDR1 LNHDA, CDR2 SQIVND (reference sequence). The CDR3 region is CASSMSGMGEAFF. In DNA form, the CDR3 reads TGTGCCAGTAGTATGTCCGGGATGGGGGAAGCTTTCTTT. The full variable domain, completed using reference TRBV19 and TRBJ1-1, is DGGITQSPKYLFRKEGQNVTLSCEQNLNHDAMYWYRQDPGQGLRLIYYSQIVNDFQKGDIAEGYSVSREKKESFPLTVTSAQKNPTAFYLCASSMSGMGEAFFGQGTRLTVV.

V is TRBV10-3 and J is TRBJ2-5, with 7 nucleotides matching TRBD1. CDR1 and CDR2 from the germline V gene are ENHRY and SYGVKD. Trimming at V came to 6 bases and at J to 4 bases, leaving 11 bases not matched to a gene. The CDR3 runs 15 residues. CDR3 DNA sequence: TGTGCCATCAGAACATCCCGGGACAGCGCAGAGACCCAGTACTTC. Its protein product is CAIRTSRDSAETQYF.

The chain employs TRBV2 and TRBJ1-2; D call uncertain. Germline lookup yields CDR1 SNHLY and CDR2 FYNNEI. V was pared by 8 bases and J by 2 bases, with 12 bases between. CDR3 length: 13 residues. The chain's CDR3 is CASSPEVNYGYTF. DNA of the CDR3: TGTGCCAGCTCCCCAGAAGTGAACTATGGCTACACCTTC.

This clone has more than one count but fewer than ten. V usage is TRBV4-3 and J usage is TRBJ2-6, with D unresolved. CDR3 size: 19 residues. Trimming left V 2 bases short and J 0 bases short, with 17 bases between. CDR1 and CDR2 from the germline V gene are LGHNA and YSLEER. The CDR3 is CASSQSSMVIGSGANVLTF. CDR3 nucleotide sequence: TGCGCCAGCAGCCAATCCTCGATGGTCATAGGCTCTGGGGCCAACGTCCTGACTTTC.

The rearrangement links TRBV9 to TRBJ1-2; unclear D gene. V dropped 4 bases and J dropped 3 bases, with 16 bases sitting between them. Looked up from germline, CDR1 is SGDLS and CDR2 is YYNGEE. The CDR3 is 15 residues long. CDR3 loop: CASSPSDLPDYGYTF. The DNA of the CDR3 is TGTGCCAGCAGCCCCTCCGACCTCCCTGACTATGGCTACACCTTC.

The chain employs TRBV4-3 and TRBJ2-1; D is possibly TRBD2 (5 bases). This CDR3 region has 17 residues. Trimming removed 4 bases from V and 0 bases from J, with 16 bases in between. CDR1 is LGHNA and CDR2 is YSLEER in the germline V gene. In nucleotides, the CDR3 is TGCGCCAGCAGCCCGCGCAAACTCCGGGACTCCTACAATGAGCAGTTCTTC. Protein product: CASSPRKLRDSYNEQFF.

There are a few counts of this clone. The chain uses TRBV28 and TRBJ1-2; no reliable D call. Per the germline V gene, CDR1 is MDHEN and CDR2 is SYDVKM. The CDR3 runs 13 residues. V lost 8 bases, J lost 6 bases, and 16 bases lay in between. CDR3 in amino acids: CASGRSGSDGYTF. CDR3 bases: TGTGCCAGCGGGAGGTCGGGTTCGGATGGCTACACCTTC.

The chain combines TRBV7-9 with TRBJ1-2, with 7 nucleotides matching TRBD1. Trimming cost V 5 bases and J 4 bases; bases outside gene matches: 7. In germline, CDR1 is SEHNR, CDR2 FQNEAQ (reference sequence). This CDR3 is 14 amino acids long. The CDR3 spells CASSPRDSRYGYTF. CDR3 in DNA: TGTGCCAGCAGCCCAAGGGACAGCCGCTATGGCTACACCTTC.

The chain joins TRBV9 to TRBJ2-7; D not resolved. Looked up from germline, CDR1 is SGDLS and CDR2 is YYNGEE. The ends were cut back, 4 bases at V and 6 bases at J, with 20 bases in the middle. The CDR3 totals 15 residues. In DNA form, the CDR3 reads TGTGCCAGCAGCCCGAACTTTCCCGTGCCAGGCGAGCAGTACTTC. This translates into CASSPNFPVPGEQYF.

This clone has just a few counts. The chain combines TRBV7-9 with TRBJ2-1; 10 nucleotides line up with TRBD1. The CDR3 loop spans 16 amino acids. The germline V gene has CDR1 SEHNR and CDR2 FQNEAQ (reference sequence). Losses at the gene ends were 3 bases for V and 3 bases for J; bases not matched to a gene: 5. The CDR3 region is CASSLGQGIGYNEQFF. CDR3 DNA: TGTGCCAGCAGCTTGGGACAGGGGATCGGCTACAATGAGCAGTTCTTC.

In this sample, this clone turned up a few times. The gene calls are TRBV10-2 and TRBJ1-1; D is possibly TRBD1 (5 bases). Trimming left V 6 bases short and J 2 bases short, with 10 bases between. The CDR3 has 13 residues. Germline V gene sequence: CDR1 WSHSY, CDR2 SAAADI. For the CDR3, the DNA is TGCGCCAGCAGGTTCGGGGGAAACACTGAAGCTTTCTTT. Its translation: CASRFGGNTEAFF.

This clone was observed a handful of times. This chain connects TRBV29-1 to TRBJ1-2; 7 bases agree with TRBD1. V shed 2 bases and J 11 bases; nucleotides not matched to a gene: 11. CDR3 length: 13 residues. From germline, CDR1 is SQVTM and CDR2 ANQGSEA. DNA of the CDR3: TGCAGCGTTGAATACGCCAGGGGGAATTTGTACACCTTC. Its translation: CSVEYARGNLYTF.

This clone was seen only a few times. The CDR3: CASSLTRVETQYF. CDR3 sequence (DNA): TGTGCCAGCAGCCTGACAAGGGTGGAGACCCAGTACTTC. The rearrangement uses TRBV4-2 and TRBJ2-5; D not certain. Trimming left V 4 bases short and J 5 bases short, with 11 bases between. The CDR3 is made up of 13 amino acids. Germline V gene data show CDR1 as LGHNA and CDR2 as YNFKEQ.

The chain carries TRBV9 and TRBJ2-5, with 8 bases lining up with TRBD2. Germline CDR1 SGDLS, CDR2 YYNGEE. The CDR3 runs 15 residues. With V trimmed by 0 bases and J by 5 bases, 6 bases remained unmatched. DNA for the CDR3: TGTGCCAGCAGCGTAGGCCTCGGGGGGGAGGAGACCCAGTACTTC. Amino acids: CASSVGLGGEETQYF.